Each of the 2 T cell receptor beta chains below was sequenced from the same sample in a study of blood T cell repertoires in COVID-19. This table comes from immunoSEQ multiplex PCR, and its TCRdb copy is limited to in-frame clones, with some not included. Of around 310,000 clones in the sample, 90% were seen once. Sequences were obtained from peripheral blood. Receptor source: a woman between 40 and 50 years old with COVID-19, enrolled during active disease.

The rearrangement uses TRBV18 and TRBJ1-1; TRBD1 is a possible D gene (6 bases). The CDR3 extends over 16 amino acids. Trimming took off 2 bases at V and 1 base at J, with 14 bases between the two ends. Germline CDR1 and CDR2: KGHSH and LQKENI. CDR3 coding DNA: TGTGCCAGCTCACCAAGCGTGACAGGTGGGAACACTGAAGCTTTCTTT. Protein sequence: CASSPSVTGGNTEAFF.

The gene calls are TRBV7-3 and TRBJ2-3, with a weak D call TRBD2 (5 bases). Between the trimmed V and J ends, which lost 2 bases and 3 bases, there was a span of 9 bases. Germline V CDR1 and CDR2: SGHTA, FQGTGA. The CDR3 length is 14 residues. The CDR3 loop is CASSLRGPTDTQYF. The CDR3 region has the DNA TGTGCCAGCAGCTTACGAGGGCCGACAGATACGCAGTATTTT.